There are many counts of the clone carrying this TCR beta chain. The antigen remains undetermined. The source of the sample is a study of T cells after yellow fever vaccination. Points from the study as a whole: Peaking faster, on day 5 versus 15, the secondary response was nonetheless weaker. Highly abundant clonotypes carried over from the bulk population could end up in FACS-sorted repertoires as contaminants. Clonotypes shared by both compartments, CD4 and CD8, made up a small share.

The CDR3 length is 12 residues. Deletions cut 6 bases from V and 4 bases from J, with 8 bases between. The V gene's germline CDR1 is SGHTA and CDR2 FQGNSA. Production of TCR cDNA was by 5'RACE template switching, which also added a universal primer site and UMIs. TCRdb reprocessed the 5' RACE reads via MiXCR and lists one record per CDR3 protein. The sample contains around 310,000 distinct CDR3 sequences, about 4.5% of which appear only once. J is TRBJ2-3 and V is TRBV7-2; D is unresolved. Source: PBMCs, taken 15 days after the yellow fever booster vaccination. The sequence derives from a young man who received the YFV17D yellow fever vaccine. The CDR3 DNA reads as TGTGCCAGCAGGCCTCAAGCAGATACGCAGTATTTT. It encodes CASRPQADTQYF.